This T cell receptor (beta chain) was captured in a study of T cell changes during pregnancy in multiple sclerosis. Using immunoSEQ multiplex PCR, the repertoire was profiled, and TCRdb retains in-frame clones only, with some absent. The top ten hold about 0.14% of the sample, which has 65,000 to 85,000 clones, approximately 93% seen once. The length of the CDR3 is 16 residues. The junction had 5 bases not matched to a gene; V was cut back by 2 bases and J by 1 base. The germline CDR1 and CDR2 sequences are WSHSY and SAAADI. The chain carries TRBV10-2 and TRBJ2-3; 8 bases fit TRBD2. The sequenced sample was CD4+ T cells from peripheral blood mononuclear cells, obtained after pregnancy. This clonotype originated in a female donor with multiple sclerosis, enrolled in a pregnancy study. The CDR3 coding sequence is TGCGCCAGCAGTGAGCGCGCTAGCGGGCGCACAGATACGCAGTATTTT. This codes for CASSERASGRTDTQYF.